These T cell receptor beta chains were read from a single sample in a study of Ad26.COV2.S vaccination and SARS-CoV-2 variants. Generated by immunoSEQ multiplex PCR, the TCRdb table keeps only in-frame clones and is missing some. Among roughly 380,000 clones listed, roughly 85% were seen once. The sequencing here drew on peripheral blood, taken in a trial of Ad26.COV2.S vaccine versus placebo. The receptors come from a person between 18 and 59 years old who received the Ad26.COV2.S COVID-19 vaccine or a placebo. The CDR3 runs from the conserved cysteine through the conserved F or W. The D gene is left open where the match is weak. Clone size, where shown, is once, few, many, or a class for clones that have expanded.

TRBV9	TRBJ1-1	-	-	CASSVDLLNTEAFF	TGTGCCAGCAGCGTGGACCTCTTGAACACTGAAGCTTTCTTT
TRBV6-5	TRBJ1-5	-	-	CASSLNLGQPQHF	TGTGCCAGCAGCTTAAACTTGGGGCAGCCCCAGCATTTT
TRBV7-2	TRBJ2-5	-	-	CASSFARDETQYF	TGTGCCAGCAGCTTTGCACGGGATGAGACCCAGTACTTC
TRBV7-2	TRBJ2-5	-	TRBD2	CASSLGPASGGQETQYF	TGTGCCAGCAGCTTAGGGCCGGCTAGCGGAGGACAAGAGACCCAGTACTTC
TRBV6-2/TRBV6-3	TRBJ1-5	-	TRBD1	CASSLVDRNNQPQHF	TGTGCCAGCAGTCTGGTGGACAGGAACAATCAGCCCCAGCATTTT
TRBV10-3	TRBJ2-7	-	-	CAITTGYEQYF	TGTGCCATCACCACCGGTTACGAGCAGTACTTC
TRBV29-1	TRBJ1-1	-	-	CSGGNTEAFF	TGCAGCGGTGGGAACACTGAAGCTTTCTTT
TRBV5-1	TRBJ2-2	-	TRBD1	CASSPGTGTTGELFF	TGCGCCAGCAGCCCCGGGACAGGGACCACCGGGGAGCTGTTTTTT
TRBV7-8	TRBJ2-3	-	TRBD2	CASSSGGSTDTQYF	TGTGCCAGCAGCTCGGGGGGAAGCACAGATACGCAGTATTTT
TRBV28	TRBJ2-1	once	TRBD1	CASSPPSGTGKYNEQFF	TGTGCCAGCAGTCCCCCGTCCGGGACAGGGAAGTACAATGAGCAGTTCTTC
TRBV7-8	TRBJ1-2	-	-	CASSPDLYGYTF	TGTGCCAGCAGCCCAGACCTATATGGCTACACCTTC
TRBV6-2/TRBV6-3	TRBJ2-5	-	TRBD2	CASSHGGAVQETQYF	TGTGCCAGCAGCCACGGGGGGGCGGTACAAGAGACCCAGTACTTC
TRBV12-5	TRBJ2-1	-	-	CASGSPGKINEQFF	TGTGCTAGTGGTTCCCCAGGGAAGATAAATGAGCAGTTCTTC
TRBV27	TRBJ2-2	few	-	CASSPTGGELFF	TGTGCCAGCAGTCCTACCGGAGGGGAGCTGTTTTTT
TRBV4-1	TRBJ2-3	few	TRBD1	CASSQGQGSTQYF	TGCGCCAGCAGCCAAGGACAGGGTAGTACGCAGTATTTT
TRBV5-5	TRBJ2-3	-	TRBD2	CASSFSGGTHF	TGTGCCAGCAGCTTTAGCGGGGGGACTCATTTT
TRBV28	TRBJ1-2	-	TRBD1	CASSSPGAGGGYTF	TGTGCCAGCAGTTCGCCCGGGGCAGGGGGGGGCTACACCTTC
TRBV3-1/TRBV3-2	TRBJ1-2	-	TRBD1	CASSQVGPGGGYTF	TGTGCCAGCAGCCAAGTAGGGCCAGGGGGGGGCTACACCTTC
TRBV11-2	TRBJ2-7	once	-	CASSLVSPGEQYF	TGTGCCAGCAGCTTAGTGTCCCCTGGGGAGCAGTACTTC
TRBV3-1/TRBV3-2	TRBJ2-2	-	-	CASSQEEGGTGELFF	TGTGCCAGCAGCCAAGAGGAGGGCGGGACCGGGGAGCTGTTTTTT
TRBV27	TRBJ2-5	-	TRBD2	CASKRLAGGLETQYF	TGTGCCAGCAAAAGACTAGCGGGGGGGCTGGAGACCCAGTACTTC
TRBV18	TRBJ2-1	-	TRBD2	CASSLRLAGDEQFF	TGTGCCAGCTCACTCAGACTAGCGGGAGATGAGCAGTTCTTC
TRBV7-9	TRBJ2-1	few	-	CASSLALGFREQFF	TGTGCCAGCAGCTTAGCTCTAGGATTCCGTGAGCAGTTCTTC
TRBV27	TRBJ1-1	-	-	CASSKKGPDVAEAFF	TGTGCCAGCAGTAAAAAGGGACCGGACGTCGCTGAAGCTTTCTTT
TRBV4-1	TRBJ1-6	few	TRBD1	CASKYGQGYNSPLHF	TGCGCCAGCAAATATGGACAGGGCTATAATTCACCCCTCCACTTT
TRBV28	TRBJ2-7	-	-	CASSFGGNMEQYF	TGTGCCAGCAGTTTTGGGGGGAATATGGAGCAGTACTTC
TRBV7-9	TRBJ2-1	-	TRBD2	CASSPPGASGDYNEQFF	TGTGCCAGCAGCCCCCCGGGGGCTAGCGGGGATTACAATGAGCAGTTCTTC
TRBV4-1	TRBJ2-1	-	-	CASSQGTALSYNEQFF	TGCGCCAGCAGCCAAGGGACAGCTCTCTCCTACAATGAGCAGTTCTTC
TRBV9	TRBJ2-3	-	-	CASAPAYLTDTQYF	TGTGCCAGTGCCCCGGCTTACCTCACAGATACGCAGTATTTT
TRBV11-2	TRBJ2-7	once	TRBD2	CASSPAGKRGYEQYF	TGTGCCAGCAGTCCCGCCGGGAAGCGGGGCTACGAGCAGTACTTC
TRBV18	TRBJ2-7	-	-	CASSSYAATIEQYF	TGTGCCAGCTCATCCTACGCTGCAACAATCGAACAGTACTTC
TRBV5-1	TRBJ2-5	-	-	CASSLVPRPATQYF	TGCGCCAGCAGCTTGGTGCCAAGGCCCGCGACCCAGTACTTC
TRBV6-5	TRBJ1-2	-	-	CASRSSSSNYGYTF	TGTGCCAGCAGATCCTCTAGTTCGAACTATGGCTACACCTTC
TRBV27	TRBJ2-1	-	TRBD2	CASIPTSGALDEQFF	TGTGCCAGCATTCCGACTAGCGGGGCCTTAGATGAGCAGTTCTTC
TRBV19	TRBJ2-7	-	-	CASSNGGTAVYEQYF	TGTGCCAGTAGTAACGGGGGGACAGCGGTCTACGAGCAGTACTTC
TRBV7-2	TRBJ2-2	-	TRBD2	CASSLGLAGGPRVGKLFF	TGTGCCAGCAGCTTGGGACTAGCGGGAGGGCCTCGAGTAGGTAAGCTGTTTTTT
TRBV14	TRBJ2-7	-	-	CASSQVLWSYEQYF	TGTGCCAGCAGCCAAGTGTTGTGGTCCTACGAGCAGTACTTC
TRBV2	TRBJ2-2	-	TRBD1	CASNDQGASTGELFF	TGTGCCAGCAACGACCAGGGGGCGAGCACCGGGGAGCTGTTTTTT
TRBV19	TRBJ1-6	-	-	CASSTKTDSYNSPLHF	TGTGCCAGTAGTACGAAGACTGACTCCTATAATTCACCCCTCCACTTT
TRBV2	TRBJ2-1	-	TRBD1	CASSDIIDRESGNEQFF	TGTGCCAGCAGCGATATAATTGACAGGGAATCGGGCAATGAGCAGTTCTTC
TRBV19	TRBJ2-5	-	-	CASSMVLMPSETQYF	TGTGCCAGTAGTATGGTGCTAATGCCCTCGGAGACCCAGTACTTC
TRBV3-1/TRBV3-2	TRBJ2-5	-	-	CASSPSGRETQYF	TGTGCCAGCAGCCCCTCCGGTCGGGAGACCCAGTACTTC
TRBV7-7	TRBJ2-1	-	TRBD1	CASSLGDRGLEQFF	TGTGCCAGCAGCTTAGGGGACAGGGGGCTCGAGCAGTTCTTC
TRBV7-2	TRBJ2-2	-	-	CASSLQGNGELFF	TGTGCCAGCAGCTTACAGGGAAACGGGGAGCTGTTTTTT
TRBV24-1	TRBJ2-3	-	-	CATSDFIGPSTDTQYF	TGTGCCACCAGTGATTTTATAGGGCCATCCACAGATACGCAGTATTTT
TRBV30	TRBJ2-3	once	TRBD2	CAGSAGGPLDTQYF	TGTGCCGGAAGTGCGGGGGGGCCTTTGGATACGCAGTATTTT
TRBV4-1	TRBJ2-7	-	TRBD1	CASSQDWTGASYEQYF	TGCGCCAGCAGCCAAGATTGGACAGGGGCGTCCTACGAGCAGTACTTC